This T cell receptor (beta chain) was observed in a study of HIV-infected patients and healthy controls. Trimming removed 1 base from V and 0 bases from J, with 6 bases in between. Germline V gene sequence: CDR1 SGHAT, CDR2 FQNNGV. This CDR3 spans 14 amino acids. Alpha and beta constant-region primers primed reverse transcription of around 0.5 ug RNA. Each of the alpha and beta chains got its own library through chain-specific third strand synthesis with indices. TCRdb redid the calling of the 5' RACE reads with MiXCR, one entry per CDR3 protein. The profile shows approximately 9,300 distinct CDR3 sequences, more than 9% of them singletons. This clonotype was counted many times. No cell fractionation was done, so the repertoire covers all unsorted peripheral blood T cells.

J is TRBJ1-1 and V is TRBV11-2; D gene unclear. The source material was blood, sampled before antiretroviral therapy. The TCR comes from an adult with HIV infection. CDR3 amino acids: CASSLAGVNTEAFF. DNA of the CDR3: TGTGCCAGCAGCTTAGCTGGGGTGAACACTGAAGCTTTCTTT.